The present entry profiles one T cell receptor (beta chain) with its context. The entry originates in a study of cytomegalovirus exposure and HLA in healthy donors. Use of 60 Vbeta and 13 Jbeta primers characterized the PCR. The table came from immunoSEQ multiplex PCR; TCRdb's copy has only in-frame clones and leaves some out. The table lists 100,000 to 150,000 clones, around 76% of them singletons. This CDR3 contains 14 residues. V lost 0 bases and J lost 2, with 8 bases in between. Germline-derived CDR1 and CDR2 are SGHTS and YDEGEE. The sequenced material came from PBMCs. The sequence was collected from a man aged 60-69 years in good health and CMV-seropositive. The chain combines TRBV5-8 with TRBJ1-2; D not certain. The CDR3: CASSLAPPNYGYTF. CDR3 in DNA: TGTGCCAGCAGCTTGGCCCCCCCGAACTATGGCTACACCTTC. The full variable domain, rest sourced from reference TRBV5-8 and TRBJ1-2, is EAGVTQSPTHLIKTRGQQATLRCSPISGHTSVYWYQQALGLGLQFLLWYDEGEERNRGNFPPRFSGRQFPNYSSELNVNALELEDSALYLCASSLAPPNYGYTFGSGTRLTVV.